Shown below are 18 T cell receptor beta chains from a single sample sequenced in a study of shared clonotypes between healthy human individuals. Naive CD8 cells lacked CD45RO and underwent positive selection for CCR7, leaving out terminally differentiated effector memory CD45RA+ cells. Assay used: immunoSEQ multiplex PCR; TCRdb lists only in-frame clones, some missing. This sample has hundreds of thousands of clones, with about 95% found just once. The material sequenced was naive CD8+ T cells sorted from blood. Receptors were obtained from a woman between 25 and 40 years old in good health.

Of note for this clone: Being one base from a much bigger clone, this may be a read error. The J gene is TRBJ1-2, the V gene TRBV21-1. TRBV21-1 is tagged as a pseudogene. The CDR3 is made up of 11 amino acids. CDR3 amino acids: CASSKDDGYTF. The CDR3 DNA sequence: TGTGCCAGCAGCAAAGACGACGGCTACACCTTC.

Worth noting for this clone: The same CDR3 can be traced to other DNA sequences in this sample. The chain has TRBV7-9 and TRBJ1-2; D is undetermined. Trimming shortened V by 5 bases and J by 7 bases, and 17 bases separated the two germline ends. CDR3 length: 14 residues. CDR1 is SEHNR and CDR2 is FQNEAQ in the germline V gene (reference sequence). CDR3: CASSPVRSAGGYTF. DNA for the CDR3: TGTGCCAGCAGCCCAGTGCGGTCGGCGGGTGGCTACACCTTC.

J is TRBJ2-5 and V is TRBV28; 8 nucleotides line up with TRBD1. The closer fit of TRBJ2-7 to the DNA end suggests the J call may be wrong. The CDR3 length is 17 residues. Germline V gene data show CDR1 as MDHEN and CDR2 as SYDVKM. The CDR3 sequence: CASSFPSLGRGLDEQYF. The CDR3 DNA follows: TGTGCCAGCAGTTTCCCTTCCCTTGGCAGGGGGCTTGACGAGCAGTACTTC.

CDR3: CASSPGTGTYEQYF. CDR3 nucleotides: TGTGCCAGCTCACCCGGGACAGGGACCTACGAGCAGTACTTC. The chain couples TRBV18 to TRBJ2-7, with TRBD1 identical over 9 bases. Germline CDR1 KGHSH, CDR2 LQKENI. The CDR3 loop spans 14 amino acids. Trimming took 3 bases from V and 2 from J; bases not matched to a gene: 2.

The chain employs TRBV19 and TRBJ2-5; D is possibly TRBD1 (6 bases). V shed 6 bases and J shed 13 bases, with 15 bases lying between them. This CDR3 is 11 amino acids long. Germline assignment: CDR1 LNHDA and CDR2 SQIVND (reference sequence). The CDR3: CASSRTGSTYF. The CDR3, as DNA: TGTGCCAGTAGCAGAACAGGGTCTACGTACTTC. Full variable domain (remainder filled in from reference TRBV19 and TRBJ2-5): DGGITQSPKYLFRKEGQNVTLSCEQNLNHDAMYWYRQDPGQGLRLIYYSQIVNDFQKGDIAEGYSVSREKKESFPLTVTSAQKNPTAFYLCASSRTGSTYFGPGTRLLVL.

This chain uses TRBV4-1 with TRBJ2-7; TRBD2 is a possible D gene (6 bases). CDR1 and CDR2 from the germline V gene are MGHRA and YSYEKL. The germline V and J ends were trimmed by 1 base and 7 bases, with 17 bases remaining between them. The CDR3 has 15 residues. Here the CDR3 reads CASSQVLAFSHEQYF. Written as DNA, the CDR3 is TGCGCCAGCAGCCAAGTCCTAGCGTTCAGCCATGAGCAGTACTTC.

V gene TRBV6-5 combines with J gene TRBJ1-1; D uncertain. Per the germline V gene, CDR1 is MNHEY and CDR2 is SVGAGI. CDR3 size: 13 residues. The ends were cut back, 7 bases at V and 1 base at J, with 10 bases in the middle. CDR3 amino acids: CASKYAENTEAFF. In DNA, the CDR3 is TGTGCCAGCAAATATGCGGAGAACACTGAAGCTTTCTTT.

This sequence joins TRBV28 and TRBJ2-2; weak D call: TRBD2 (5 bases). The germline V gene encodes CDR1 MDHEN and CDR2 SYDVKM. The CDR3 consists of 15 residues. V lost 3 bases to trimming and J lost 1 base, with 9 bases between them. CDR3 nucleotides: TGTGCCAGCAGTTTTAAGCGGAAGAACACCGGGGAGCTGTTTTTT. It is translated as CASSFKRKNTGELFF. Supplemented by reference TRBV28 and TRBJ2-2, the full variable domain reads DVKVTQSSRYLVKRTGEKVFLECVQDMDHENMFWYRQDPGLGLRLIYFSYDVKMKEKGDIPEGYSVSREKKERFSLILESASTNQTSMYLCASSFKRKNTGELFFGEGSRLTVL.

The chain has TRBV28 and TRBJ1-1; a weak D match, TRBD1 (6 bases). Deletions cut 1 base from V and 2 bases from J, with 11 bases between. From germline, CDR1 is MDHEN and CDR2 SYDVKM. This CDR3 is 15 amino acids long. This chain's CDR3 is CASSLYLGGNTEAFF. The CDR3 DNA is TGTGCCAGCAGTTTATACTTAGGGGGAAACACTGAAGCTTTCTTT.

This rearrangement joins TRBV4-1 to TRBJ2-1; D not certain. The CDR3 runs to 16 residues. Per the germline V gene, CDR1 is MGHRA and CDR2 is YSYEKL. V dropped 0 bases and J dropped 6 bases, with 15 bases sitting between them. CDR3 DNA: TGCGCCAGCAGCCAAGATGGGATAGAAGGCGTCAATGAGCAGTTCTTC. Translation gives CASSQDGIEGVNEQFF.

V gene TRBV28 combines with J gene TRBJ2-3, with 9 bases aligning to TRBD2. The trim removed 6 bases at V and 5 bases at J, leaving 9 bases unmatched. This CDR3 region has 15 residues. Germline-derived CDR1 and CDR2 are MDHEN and SYDVKM. This CDR3 reads CASSGWREGQDTQYF. The CDR3, as DNA: TGTGCCAGCAGCGGTTGGCGGGAGGGCCAAGATACGCAGTATTTT.

This sequence joins TRBV6-5 and TRBJ1-1; D not certain. This CDR3 is 15 amino acids long. Trimming took 0 bases from V and 4 from J, leaving 12 bases between them. CDR1 and CDR2 (germline): MNHEY, SVGAGI. The CDR3 nucleotides are TGTGCCAGCAGTTACTCCCCCGAAATTGGCACTGAAGCTTTCTTT. Protein sequence: CASSYSPEIGTEAFF.

V is TRBV28 and J is TRBJ1-5; TRBD1 aligns across 10 bases. V lost 6 bases, J lost 4 bases, and 3 bases stayed unmatched. From germline, CDR1 is MDHEN and CDR2 SYDVKM. This CDR3 is 14 amino acids long. The CDR3 sequence is CASSGTGVNQPQHF. CDR3 nucleotides: TGTGCCAGCAGCGGGACAGGGGTTAATCAGCCCCAGCATTTT.

Here the CDR3 DNA reads TGTGCCAGCAGTCCAAACCTGGGACAGCAAGAGACCCAGTACTTC. It specifies CASSPNLGQQETQYF. The rearrangement joins TRBV7-7 to TRBJ2-5; 7 positions match TRBD1. The CDR3 has 15 amino acids. Germline V gene data show CDR1 as SSHAT and CDR2 as FNYEAQ (reference sequence). The J segment lost 2 bases and the V segment lost 6 bases, leaving 9 bases of the junction unmatched.

The rearrangement uses TRBV7-6 and TRBJ2-1; D perhaps matches TRBD1 (6 bases). This CDR3 is built from 14 residues. Germline assignment: CDR1 SGHVS and CDR2 FNYEAQ. Trimming pared 6 bases from V and 9 bases from J, leaving 18 bases between. In DNA form, the CDR3 reads TGTGCCAGCAGAGGTTGGGGGAGAGGGGGTGAGCAGTTCTTC. Amino acid sequence: CASRGWGRGGEQFF.

CDR3 nucleotides: TGTGCCATCGGAGGGGGCCCCGGAGGCTCCTACGAGCAGTACTTC. The encoded protein is CAIGGGPGGSYEQYF. The rearrangement joins TRBV10-3 to TRBJ2-7, with D possibly being TRBD1 (7 bases). With 8 bases removed from V and 0 bases from J, the gap between germline ends came to 17 bases. The CDR3 has 15 residues. Germline CDR1 and CDR2: ENHRY and SYGVKD.

This chain uses TRBV5-6 with TRBJ1-2; no clear D gene. Trimming pared 1 base from V and 2 bases from J, leaving 12 bases between. Germline CDR1 SGHDT, CDR2 YYEEEE. The CDR3 is 15 amino acids. DNA for the CDR3: TGTGCCAGCAGCTTGCGTCCAACAACGAACTATGGCTACACCTTC. This gives the protein CASSLRPTTNYGYTF.

The chain is built from TRBV28 and TRBJ2-2, with D perhaps matching TRBD2 (6 bases). The CDR3 contains 15 residues. V was clipped by 0 bases and J by 7 bases, with 12 bases between them. CDR1 and CDR2 from the germline V gene are MDHEN and SYDVKM. CDR3 nucleotide sequence: TGTGCCAGCAGTTTATGGCAGCGGGCGGGCGGGGAGCTGTTTTTT. Translated, it gives CASSLWQRAGGELFF.